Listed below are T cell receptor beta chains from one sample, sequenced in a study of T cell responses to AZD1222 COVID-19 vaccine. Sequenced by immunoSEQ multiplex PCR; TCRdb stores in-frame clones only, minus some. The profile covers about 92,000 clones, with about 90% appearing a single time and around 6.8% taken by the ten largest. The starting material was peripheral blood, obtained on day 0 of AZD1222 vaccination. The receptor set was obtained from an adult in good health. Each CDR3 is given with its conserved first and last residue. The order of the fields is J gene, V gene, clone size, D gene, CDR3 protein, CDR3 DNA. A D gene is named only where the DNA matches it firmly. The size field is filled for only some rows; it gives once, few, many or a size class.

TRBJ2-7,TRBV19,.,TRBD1,CASSPGTGNLYEQYF,TGTGCCAGTAGTCCCGGGACAGGGAATCTGTACGAGCAGTACTTC
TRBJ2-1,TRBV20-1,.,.,CSAPHNEQFF,TGCAGTGCCCCACACAATGAGCAGTTCTTC
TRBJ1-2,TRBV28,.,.,CASSSPTPRSYGYTF,TGTGCCAGCAGTTCCCCGACACCTAGGAGCTATGGCTACACCTTC
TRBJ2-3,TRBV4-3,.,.,CASSQVVATDTQYF,TGCGCCAGCAGCCAAGTGGTAGCCACAGATACGCAGTATTTT
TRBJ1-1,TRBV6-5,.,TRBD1,CASSKGQGANTEAFF,TGTGCCAGCAGTAAGGGACAGGGGGCGAACACTGAAGCTTTCTTT
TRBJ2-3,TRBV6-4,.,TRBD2,CASRKMASGSTDTQYF,TGTGCCAGCAGAAAAATGGCTAGCGGTAGCACAGATACGCAGTATTTT
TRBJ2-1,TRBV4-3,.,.,CASSQDRAIEQFF,TGCGCCAGCAGCCAAGATCGGGCGATTGAGCAGTTCTTC
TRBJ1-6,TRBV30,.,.,CASGGNDSPLHF,TGTGCCTCGGGGGGCAATGATTCACCCCTCCACTTT
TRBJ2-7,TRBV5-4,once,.,CASSLSSASEEQYF,TGTGCCAGCAGCTTGTCTAGTGCTAGCGAAGAGCAGTACTTC
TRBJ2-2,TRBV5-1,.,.,CASKRASENTGELFF,TGCGCCAGCAAAAGAGCCAGTGAGAACACCGGGGAGCTGTTTTTT
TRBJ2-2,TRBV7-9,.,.,CASSSVLGGNTGELFF,TGTGCCAGCAGCTCAGTACTGGGGGGGAACACCGGGGAGCTGTTTTTT
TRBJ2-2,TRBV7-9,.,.,CASSSSNTGELFF,TGTGCCAGCAGCTCATCGAACACCGGGGAGCTGTTTTTT
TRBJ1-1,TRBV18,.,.,CASSPPTGANTEAFF,TGTGCCAGCTCACCACCGACCGGGGCGAACACTGAAGCTTTCTTT
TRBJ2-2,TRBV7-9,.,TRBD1,CASSLGQGANTGELFF,TGTGCCAGCAGCTTAGGACAGGGGGCGAACACCGGGGAGCTGTTTTTT
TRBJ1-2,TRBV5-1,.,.,CASSLGTVSNYGYTF,TGCGCCAGCAGCTTGGGGACAGTCTCTAACTATGGCTACACCTTC
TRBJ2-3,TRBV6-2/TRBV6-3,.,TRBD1,CASSYADRASTDTQYF,TGTGCCAGCAGTTACGCTGACAGGGCCTCCACAGATACGCAGTATTTT
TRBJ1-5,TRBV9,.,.,CASSTGQSQGAQHF,TGTGCCAGCAGCACCGGACAGTCCCAGGGAGCCCAGCATTTT